This T cell receptor (beta chain) came from a study of blood T cell repertoires in COVID-19. Study overall: COVID-19 samples, acute and convalescent, were from the United States, Italy and Spain. Sample material is recorded as cDNA or gDNA derived from T cells, B-cell-depleted T cells, or PBMCs.

Original data processing: Amplification of reference gene primers was used by the study to estimate nucleated cell counts. TCRdb's copy holds only in-frame clones and misses some; the assay was immunoSEQ multiplex PCR. The V and J calls and clone size are taken from that table; D and trimming were inferred from the DNA. The sample lists some 180,000 clones, approximately 80% occurring once. Patients from Seattle were sampled longitudinally, starting during active infection. This CDR3 comprises 14 residues. Trimming took 5 bases from V and 0 from J, leaving 10 bases between them. Germline CDR1 KGHSH, CDR2 LQKENI.

The sequence was obtained from a woman aged 40 to 49 with COVID-19, enrolled during active disease. The chain carries TRBV18 and TRBJ1-2; perhaps TRBD1 as D (6 bases). The sample consisted of peripheral blood. The CDR3 DNA reads TGTGCCAGCTCATCCCGGGACACTAACTATGGCTACACCTTC. It translates to CASSSRDTNYGYTF.